This is a list of T cell receptor beta chains from one sample in a study of blood T cells in healthy people across ages. Via MiXCR, TCRdb re-called the 5' RACE reads, giving one row per CDR3 protein. The table has around 620,000 distinct CDR3 sequences, 25% to 30% seen once; the top ten hold about 18%. Sequencing was carried out using blood. The origin of the receptors is a woman in her 70s in good health. The CDR3 runs from the conserved cysteine through the conserved F or W. Fields, in order: D gene, V gene, clone size, J gene, CDR3 DNA, CDR3 protein. D genes are given only for firm matches. Not every row has a clone size; where given, it reads once, few, many or a size class.

-	TRBV4-3	few	TRBJ1-6	TGCGCCAGCAGCCAAACACATAAGGACTATAATTCACCCCTCCACTTT	CASSQTHKDYNSPLHF
TRBD2	TRBV14	few	TRBJ2-3	TGTGCCAGCAGCCCTCTTCGGGGGGGCACAGATACGCAGTATTTT	CASSPLRGGTDTQYF
-	TRBV20-1	few	TRBJ2-5	TGCAGTGCTATGCATAGACAGACCCAGTACTTC	CSAMHRQTQYF
TRBD2	TRBV7-9	-	TRBJ2-7	TGTGCCAGCCGTAGCGGGGACTCCTACGAGCAGTACTTC	CASRSGDSYEQYF
-	TRBV12-3/TRBV12-4	-	TRBJ2-7	TGTGCCAGCAGTTCATTGGACTACGAGCAGTACTTC	CASSSLDYEQYF
-	TRBV24-1	-	TRBJ2-3	TGTGCCACCAGTACTCGCCCCGGAGGCGATACGCAGTATTTT	CATSTRPGGDTQYF
-	TRBV29-1	few	TRBJ1-5	TGCAGCGTTGGGACAGATAGCAATCAGCCCCAGCATTTT	CSVGTDSNQPQHF
-	TRBV11-2	once	TRBJ2-5	TGTGCCAGCAGCTTAGATCAAGGGGAATGGGAGACCCAGTACTTC	CASSLDQGEWETQYF
TRBD1	TRBV4-1	-	TRBJ2-7	TGCGCCAGCAGCCAAGAACAGGGGAGAGGGCGCGAGCAGTACTTC	CASSQEQGRGREQYF
-	TRBV2	few	TRBJ1-5	TGTGCCAGCAGTTACAGGGAGGGCGGCAATCAGCCCCAGCATTTT	CASSYREGGNQPQHF
-	TRBV7-3	few	TRBJ2-1	TGTGCCAGCAGCTTAACAGGGGACAAGTTCAATGAGCAGTTCTTC	CASSLTGDKFNEQFF
TRBD1	TRBV7-2	-	TRBJ1-3	TGTGCCAGCAGCCCTCATTACAGGGGCTCAGGAAACACCATATATTTT	CASSPHYRGSGNTIYF
TRBD2	TRBV11-3	-	TRBJ2-3	TGTGCCAGCAGCGTCGGGCGTGGTAGCGGGGGAACAGATACGCAGTATTTT	CASSVGRGSGGTDTQYF
-	TRBV20-1	many	TRBJ2-5	TGCAGTGCTAGAGAGGGGGAGACCCAGTACTTC	CSAREGETQYF
-	TRBV5-6	-	TRBJ1-2	TGTGCCAGCAGCCCGGTTGAAAGGGTACACTATGGCTACACCTTC	CASSPVERVHYGYTF
TRBD1	TRBV5-1	few	TRBJ2-2	TGCGCCAGCAGTTCTCCCCTGGGACAGGGGTACGGGGAGCTGTTTTTT	CASSSPLGQGYGELFF
TRBD1	TRBV12-3/TRBV12-4	few	TRBJ2-5	TGTGCCAGCAAAAACCGACAGGGCAGAGAGACCCAGTACTTC	CASKNRQGRETQYF
TRBD2	TRBV19	-	TRBJ2-3	TGTGCCAGTAGTACGGGGACTAGCGGGGCCGATACGCAGTATTTT	CASSTGTSGADTQYF
-	TRBV2	-	TRBJ1-2	TGTGCCAGCAGTGATAGGCAGGGGTCTGGCTACACCTTC	CASSDRQGSGYTF
-	TRBV20-1	-	TRBJ2-1	TGCAGTGCTACAGAGGTTGTGGGAAACGAGCAGTTCTTC	CSATEVVGNEQFF
TRBD2	TRBV7-3	few	TRBJ2-5	TGTGCCAGCAGCTCTGGACTAGCGGGTGGGGAGACCCAGTACTTC	CASSSGLAGGETQYF
-	TRBV24-1	few	TRBJ1-2	TGTGCCACCAGTGATTTCGGGGGGCAGGCCACCTTC	CATSDFGGQATF
-	TRBV2	-	TRBJ1-4	TGTGCCAGCAGGGATACTAATGAAAAACTGTTTTTT	CASRDTNEKLFF
TRBD2	TRBV6-6	-	TRBJ2-1	TGTGCCAGCAGTTATGGTCAGGCGGGGGGTGCCAATCTTAGGTTC	CASSYGQAGGANLRF
-	TRBV29-1	-	TRBJ2-1	TGCAGCGTTGAGACAGGAGGGCAGTTCTTC	CSVETGGQFF
TRBD1	TRBV12-3/TRBV12-4	-	TRBJ1-5	TGTGCCAGCAGTCCCATGGACAGGGAGAATCAGCCCCAGCATTTT	CASSPMDRENQPQHF
-	TRBV5-1	few	TRBJ2-3	TGCGCCAGCAGCTTGGCCGGCGGCAGGGTCAGCACAGATACGCAGTATTTT	CASSLAGGRVSTDTQYF
TRBD2	TRBV20-1	few	TRBJ2-1	TGCAGTGCCCCAGTAAGGAGCGGGGGGGCGAATGAGCAGTTCTTC	CSAPVRSGGANEQFF
-	TRBV7-3	-	TRBJ2-1	TGTGCCAGCAGCCCAATCGCAGGTTTTCAGTACAATGAGCAGTTCTTC	CASSPIAGFQYNEQFF
TRBD2	TRBV20-1	few	TRBJ2-5	TGCAGTGCTTCTCTGACTAGCGCGGAGACCCAGTACTTC	CSASLTSAETQYF
-	TRBV3-1	-	TRBJ2-1	TGTGCCAGCAGCCAAGATTGGCTAGCAGACTACAATGAGCAGTTCTTC	CASSQDWLADYNEQFF